This T cell receptor beta chain is drawn from a study of OX40 agonist ivuxolimab in advanced cancers. Concerning this clone itself: No antigen is known for it.

Data came from immunoSEQ multiplex PCR; TCRdb stores just in-frame clones and leaves some out. This sample carries about 40,000 clones, 75% to 90% of them seen once, and the ten largest clones take 4.7%. Broader study findings: The average count of expanded clones was higher among CD8+ T cells than among CD4+.

The receptor's source is an adult with an advanced solid tumor such as melanoma, head and neck, liver or kidney cancer. The starting material was CD4+ or CD8+ T cells sorted from blood, obtained in a trial of the OX40 agonist ivuxolimab.

As DNA, the CDR3 is TGTGCCAGCAGTGATGATAGCACTGAAGCTTTCTTT. Translation: CASSDDSTEAFF. The chain employs TRBV6-1 and TRBJ1-1, with no clear D. This CDR3 spans 12 amino acids. The V end lost 3 bases, the J end lost 4 bases, and 6 bases lay between the germline ends. Germline V gene lookup returns CDR1 MNHNS and CDR2 SASEGT.